The rows below give T cell receptor beta chains drawn from one sample of a study of identical twins. TCRdb ran MiXCR on the 5' RACE reads and lists one entry per CDR3 protein. The data show hundreds of thousands of distinct CDR3 sequences, 8% to 9% seen once. Separately, the same data were catalogued under a study of yellow fever vaccine responses in identical twins.

The sample was PBMCs. The receptors were sampled from a woman under 30 in good health. Each CDR3 is given with its conserved first and last residue. The D gene is left open where the match is weak. The size field is filled for only some rows; it gives once, few, many or a size class.

J | size | D | V | DNA | CDR3
TRBJ1-2 | many | . | TRBV3-1 | TGTGCCAGCAGCCAAGTGAGGGGCGGCTATGGCTACACCTTC | CASSQVRGGYGYTF
TRBJ1-1 | few | . | TRBV25-1 | TGTGCCAGCAGTCCCAGACAGGCGAACACTGAAGCTTTCTTT | CASSPRQANTEAFF
TRBJ2-1 | many | TRBD2 | TRBV11-2 | TGTGCCAGCAGCTTCGGGGGGGGTGAGCAGTTCTTC | CASSFGGGEQFF
TRBJ2-7 | . | TRBD2 | TRBV5-1 | TGCGCCAGCAGCCTAGCGGGAGTGGCCGGGGAGCAGTACTTC | CASSLAGVAGEQYF
TRBJ2-3 | . | TRBD2 | TRBV13 | TGTGCCCTCTGTTTAGGCACGACTAGCGGGGGATTAGGTACGCAGTATTTT | CALCLGTTSGGLGTQYF
TRBJ2-5 | . | . | TRBV3-1 | TGTGCCAGCAGCCAAGAACTCCGGGGACAAGAGACCCAGTACTTC | CASSQELRGQETQYF
TRBJ2-3 | few | . | TRBV7-9 | TGTGCCAGCAGCTCCTCCTTTACCACAGATACGCAGTATTTT | CASSSSFTTDTQYF
TRBJ1-2 | many | . | TRBV20-1 | TGCAGTGCTAGTCCTCAAACAGGGAACTATGGCTACACCTTC | CSASPQTGNYGYTF
TRBJ2-5 | few | . | TRBV21-1 | TGTGCCAAGAACGTAAAGACGGGAGAGACCCAGTACTTC | CAKNVKTGETQYF
TRBJ2-1 | few | TRBD2 | TRBV3-1 | TGTGCCAGCAGCCAATCAGCGGGGCGACACAATGAGCAGTTCTTC | CASSQSAGRHNEQFF
TRBJ2-2 | few | TRBD1 | TRBV29-1 | TGCAGCGCCGGAAGGACAGGGAACACCGGGGAGCTGTTTTTT | CSAGRTGNTGELFF
TRBJ2-2 | many | TRBD2 | TRBV7-9 | TGTGCCCCCGATGGATGGCGGGAGGGCCGGGAGCTGTTTTTT | CAPDGWREGRELFF
TRBJ2-7 | . | . | TRBV28 | TGTGCCACCCACAGGGTGGCCTACGAGCAGTACTTC | CATHRVAYEQYF
TRBJ2-7 | . | . | TRBV6-6 | TGTGCCAGCAGCCCAGACGGACTAAACGAGCAGTACTTC | CASSPDGLNEQYF
TRBJ2-2 | many | . | TRBV7-7 | TGTGCTAGCAGCATGGACTCGAACACCGGGGAGCTGTTTTTT | CASSMDSNTGELFF
TRBJ2-4 | . | . | TRBV20-1 | TGCAGTGCTAGAGATCAAAAAAACATTCAGTACTTC | CSARDQKNIQYF
TRBJ2-1 | few | TRBD2 | TRBV14 | TGTGCCAGCAGCCCAGGACTAGCGGGTCTAGCTCACAATGAGCAGTTCTTC | CASSPGLAGLAHNEQFF
TRBJ2-5 | many | TRBD2 | TRBV28 | TGTGCCAGCAGTTTTTGGGCTAGCGGCCTCCAAGAGACCCAGTACTTC | CASSFWASGLQETQYF
TRBJ2-1 | . | . | TRBV6-1 | TGTGCCAGCAGTCTCTCTAGCGACCATGAGCAGTTCTTC | CASSLSSDHEQFF
TRBJ1-1 | . | TRBD1 | TRBV15 | TGTGCCACCAGCAGAGTAGGGGGCCCCACTGAAGCTTTCTTT | CATSRVGGPTEAFF
TRBJ2-7 | many | . | TRBV29-1 | TGCAGCGTCTTGGCCTATGCCTACGAGCAGTACTTC | CSVLAYAYEQYF
TRBJ1-2 | . | . | TRBV12-3/TRBV12-4 | TGTGCCAGCAGTCCTCTTACAGGGAGGGACTATGGCTACACCTTC | CASSPLTGRDYGYTF
TRBJ2-5 | many | . | TRBV7-2 | TGTGCCAGCACCCCGAGGCTAGGGTGGGAGACCCAGTACTTC | CASTPRLGWETQYF
TRBJ1-1 | . | . | TRBV5-1 | TGCGCCAGCAGCTTGGGGGCAGGGGAGAGTGCTTTCTTT | CASSLGAGESAFF
TRBJ2-7 | few | TRBD1 | TRBV29-1 | TGCAGCGTTGTGGCCGGGACAGGGTCCTACGAGCAGTACTTC | CSVVAGTGSYEQYF
TRBJ2-3 | few | TRBD1 | TRBV7-2 | TGTGCCAGCAGCCTATCCGGGACAGCTAGCACAGATACGCAGTATTTT | CASSLSGTASTDTQYF
TRBJ2-1 | . | TRBD2 | TRBV6-2/TRBV6-3 | TGTGCCAGCCACCGGTGGCCCCGGGCTAGCGGAGATTCCTACAATGAGCAGTTCTTC | CASHRWPRASGDSYNEQFF
TRBJ2-1 | many | . | TRBV5-4 | TGTGCCAGCAGCTCGGGTTATAGGAGGTGGGGCTACAATGAGCAGTTCTTC | CASSSGYRRWGYNEQFF
TRBJ2-1 | many | TRBD2 | TRBV6-2/TRBV6-3 | TGTGCCAGCAACTTGGACGGACTAGCGGTCGGCGGCTCCTACAATGAGCAGTTCTTC | CASNLDGLAVGGSYNEQFF
TRBJ2-3 | many | . | TRBV7-2 | TGTGCCAGCAGCTCACACCGGGCCCAGGGCACAGATACGCAGTATTTT | CASSSHRAQGTDTQYF
TRBJ2-5 | . | . | TRBV7-9 | TGTGCCAGCAGCAACATCTACGGGACCCAGTACTTC | CASSNIYGTQYF
TRBJ2-7 | few | . | TRBV27 | TGTGCCACCACGGACAGAGTCTACGAGCAGTACTTC | CATTDRVYEQYF
TRBJ2-3 | few | TRBD2 | TRBV6-1 | TGTGCCAGCAGTGAACTAGCGGGATTTGATACGCAGTATTTT | CASSELAGFDTQYF
TRBJ2-7 | many | . | TRBV5-1 | TGCGCCAGCAGCTTGGAAATGGGGCCGGAGCAGTACTTC | CASSLEMGPEQYF
TRBJ2-1 | many | . | TRBV24-1 | TGTGCCACCAGTGATGCCAGGAGCTCCTACAATGAGCAGTTCTTC | CATSDARSSYNEQFF
TRBJ2-5 | few | TRBD1 | TRBV10-3 | TGTGCCATCAGTGAGCCCAGGGGGCGGGAAGAGACCCAGTACTTC | CAISEPRGREETQYF
TRBJ2-3 | . | . | TRBV19 | TGTGCCAGTAGTATAGCCCCCACGGCAGATACGCAGTATTTT | CASSIAPTADTQYF
TRBJ2-3 | few | . | TRBV20-1 | TGCAGTGGGGCGGCAGATACGCAGTATTTT | CSGAADTQYF
TRBJ1-1 | few | . | TRBV20-1 | TGCAGTGCTAGAGATATTTACGGGGAGAACACTGAAGCTTTCTTT | CSARDIYGENTEAFF
TRBJ1-1 | . | TRBD1 | TRBV6-4 | TGTGCCAGCAGAAAGACAGGGGGCTCGACCCCTGAAGCTTTCTTT | CASRKTGGSTPEAFF
TRBJ1-2 | few | . | TRBV6-5 | TGTGCCAGCAGTTACTCAGGCCGACGGAACTATGGCTACACCTTC | CASSYSGRRNYGYTF
TRBJ2-1 | few | . | TRBV27 | TGTGCCAGCAGCCGCCCACTGGGGCGGCAGTTCTTC | CASSRPLGRQFF
TRBJ2-7 | few | . | TRBV14 | TGTGCCAGCAGCCGGGAAGGGTTTACCTACGAGCAGTACTTC | CASSREGFTYEQYF
TRBJ2-1 | . | . | TRBV3-1 | TGTGCCAGCAGCCAAGAGGTTCTAGCGAGGATATACAATGAGCAGTTCTTC | CASSQEVLARIYNEQFF
TRBJ2-5 | many | . | TRBV29-1 | TGCAGCGTTGAAGTAAGGGTCACCAGTCGGTACTTC | CSVEVRVTSRYF
TRBJ2-7 | few | . | TRBV7-6 | TGTGCCAGCAGCTTAGAAACAACCTACGAGCAGTACTTC | CASSLETTYEQYF
TRBJ2-7 | . | TRBD2 | TRBV7-2 | TGTGCCAGCAGCTTAGAAGGGACTAGCGGGACCTACGAGCAGTACTTC | CASSLEGTSGTYEQYF
TRBJ2-1 | many | TRBD1 | TRBV3-1 | TGTGCCAGCAGCCAAACTACAGGGGGCAGATCTGAGCAGTTCTTC | CASSQTTGGRSEQFF
TRBJ2-2 | few | TRBD1 | TRBV10-3 | TGTGCCATCAGCCGGACAGGTCCCACCGGGGAGCTGTTTTTT | CAISRTGPTGELFF
TRBJ2-1 | few | . | TRBV27 | TGTGCCAGCAGTTTAGGGTGGGGAACCCCTGAGCAGTTCTTC | CASSLGWGTPEQFF
TRBJ2-1 | . | . | TRBV6-5 | TGTGCCAGCAGTTCCCCCGTGGCAGGACGCAATGAGCAGTTCTTC | CASSSPVAGRNEQFF
TRBJ1-6 | . | TRBD1 | TRBV12-3/TRBV12-4 | TGTGCCAGCAGCCCCGACAGGGTGTCAAATTCACCCCTCCACTTT | CASSPDRVSNSPLHF